One sample yielded the 30 T cell receptor beta chains listed below, sequenced in a study of T-cell reconstitution after alpha-beta-depleted transplantation in children. The TCRbeta library was prepared with unique molecular identifiers. One entry per CDR3 protein results from TCRdb running MiXCR on the PCR reads. The sample has around 380,000 distinct CDR3 sequences; about a tenth are singletons. Sequences were derived from PBMCs from the stem cell graft donor, sampled from the stem cell graft. The receptor set was obtained from a human donor who donated a stem cell graft to a child with acute myeloid leukemia.

The CDR3 loop is CASSHRDQYNEQFF. The CDR3 nucleotides read TGTGCCAGCAGCCACCGGGACCAATACAATGAGCAGTTCTTC. This rearrangement joins TRBV11-2 to TRBJ2-1; either TRBD1 or TRBD2 may supply D (5 bases each). V was pared by 5 bases and J by 4 bases, with 12 bases between. Germline CDR1 is SGHAT and CDR2 is FQNNGV. The CDR3 has 14 residues.

This clonotype was observed a handful of times. Written as DNA, the CDR3 is TGCAGTGCTAGAGCCGGGACTAGCGGGGGCCGGGACAATGAGCAGTTCTTC. Amino acids: CSARAGTSGGRDNEQFF. The V gene is TRBV20-1, the J gene TRBJ2-1; 14 bases line up with TRBD2. V dropped 1 base and J dropped 5; count of bases not matched to a gene: 7. This CDR3 contains 17 residues. Germline V gene data show CDR1 as DFQATT and CDR2 as SNEGSKA (reference sequence).

This clonotype was observed many times. The chain joins TRBV20-1 to TRBJ2-3; 13 nucleotides align to TRBD2. With V trimmed by 5 bases and J by 1 base, 6 bases remained unmatched. There are 16 residues in the CDR3. Per germline, CDR1 DFQATT and CDR2 SNEGSKA (reference sequence). The CDR3 DNA is TGCAGTGCTCTATCAACTAGCGGGGGGGGCACAGATACGCAGTATTTT. It codes for CSALSTSGGGTDTQYF.

Ten or more counts support this clonotype. V is TRBV25-1 and J is TRBJ2-1; weak D call: TRBD2 (5 bases). V lost 6 bases to trimming and J lost 13 bases, with 19 bases between them. This CDR3 has 13 residues. The germline gives CDR1 MGHDK, CDR2 SYGVNS. In DNA, the CDR3 is TGTGCCAGCAGATCAAATGCCGCCAGCGGACAGTTCTTC. It yields the protein CASRSNAASGQFF.

This clonotype was found a few times. The chain couples TRBV29-1 to TRBJ2-7, with D maybe TRBD2 (6 bases). Germline lookup yields CDR1 SQVTM and CDR2 ANQGSEA. V lost 4 bases and J 0 bases, leaving 10 bases between the germline ends. The CDR3 runs to 13 residues. The CDR3 spells CSVAGESSYEQYF. The CDR3 coding sequence is TGCAGCGTTGCGGGGGAGAGCTCCTACGAGCAGTACTTC.

The chain has TRBV18 and TRBJ2-5, with 8 bases aligning to TRBD1. The J segment lost 5 bases and the V segment lost 3 bases, leaving 5 bases of the junction unmatched. The CDR3 is made up of 14 amino acids. The germline V gene has CDR1 KGHSH and CDR2 LQKENI. CDR3 bases: TGTGCCAGCTCACCCGGACAGGGTTTTGAGACCCAGTACTTC. This codes for CASSPGQGFETQYF.

This clonotype was recorded a few times. The CDR3: CASSLPGQPQETQYF. CDR3 in DNA: TGTGCCAGCAGCTTGCCGGGACAGCCACAAGAGACCCAGTACTTC. The V gene is TRBV7-8, the J gene TRBJ2-5, with 7 bases fitting TRBD1. CDR1 and CDR2 (germline): SGHVS, FQNEAQ. V shed 3 bases, J shed 2 bases, and the junction held 6 bases outside the gene matches. This CDR3 comprises 15 residues.

This clonotype was seen a handful of times. The gene calls are TRBV4-1 and TRBJ2-2; 7 bases match TRBD2. The CDR3 is 19 residues long. V was pared by 1 base and J by 0 bases, with 11 bases of the junction left unmatched. Germline CDR1 reads MGHRA; CDR2 reads YSYEKL. The CDR3 DNA reads as TGCGCCAGCAGCCAAGTCCCCGGGGGGAGGGTTTCGAACACCGGGGAGCTGTTTTTT. This translates into CASSQVPGGRVSNTGELFF.

The rearrangement uses TRBV5-6 and TRBJ2-5; D is perhaps TRBD1 or TRBD2 (5 bases each). The V end was cut by 4 bases, the J end by 2 bases, with 27 bases between. Germline loops: CDR1 SGHDT, CDR2 YYEEEE. This CDR3 has 19 amino acids. The DNA for the CDR3 is TGTGCCAGCAGCCCCCAAAGGGGTATCAGCGCGGGCCCGCAAGAGACCCAGTACTTC. Its protein product is CASSPQRGISAGPQETQYF.

In this sample, this clonotype turned up many times. The genes are TRBV7-3 and TRBJ2-4, with 11 bases matching TRBD1. Unmatched junction bases numbered 4, after V lost 5 bases and J lost 7 bases. The CDR3 contains 14 residues. Germline lookup yields CDR1 SGHTA and CDR2 FQGTGA. CDR3 nucleotides: TGTGCCAGCAGCCGGACAGGGGGCGCCAACATTCAGTACTTC. It encodes CASSRTGGANIQYF.

This clonotype was counted between two and nine times. The chain carries TRBV4-1 and TRBJ2-7; D perhaps matches TRBD2 (5 bases). This CDR3 has 14 residues. Trimming removed 3 bases from V and 3 bases from J, with 12 bases in between. CDR1 MGHRA and CDR2 YSYEKL come from the germline V gene. The DNA of the CDR3 is TGCGCCAGCAGCCATCCCGGGGTACTCTACGAGCAGTACGTC. It specifies CASSHPGVLYEQYV.

The chain joins TRBV20-1 to TRBJ2-3; 8 nucleotides match TRBD1. The CDR3 sequence is 14 residues long. CDR1 and CDR2 from the germline V gene are DFQATT and SNEGSKA (reference sequence). Germline trimming cut 3 bases from V and 3 bases from J; bases unmatched to any gene: 5. This CDR3 is CSASGRGLTDTQYF. The CDR3, as DNA: TGCAGTGCTAGTGGCAGGGGGCTAACAGATACGCAGTATTTT.

This clonotype has more than one count but fewer than ten. The DNA of the CDR3 is TGTGCTAGTGGTTCCGGGACAGGGTTTAATCAGCCCCAGCATTTT. Protein sequence: CASGSGTGFNQPQHF. The J gene is TRBJ1-5, the V gene TRBV12-5; 9 bases match TRBD1. After removal of 4 bases from V and 4 bases from J, the junction contained 5 bases not matched to a gene. Germline-derived CDR1 and CDR2 are LGHNT and FRNRAP. This CDR3 has 15 amino acids. Drawing the rest from reference TRBV12-5 and TRBJ1-5, the complete variable domain is DARVTQTPRHKVTEMGQEVTMRCQPILGHNTVFWYRQTMMQGLELLAYFRNRAPLDDSGMPKDRFSAEMPDATLATLKIQPSEPRDSAVYFCASGSGTGFNQPQHFGDGTRLSIL.

The rearrangement links TRBV3-1 to TRBJ2-5; 8 bases agree with TRBD2. The CDR3 runs 15 residues. Trimming at V came to 2 bases and at J to 6 bases, leaving 8 bases not matched to a gene. Germline V gene data show CDR1 as LGHDT and CDR2 as YNNKEL (reference sequence). CDR3 in DNA: TGTGCCAGCAGCCAATTCACGGGGGGGCTCCAGACCCAGTACTTC. Protein product: CASSQFTGGLQTQYF.

This clonotype came up a few times. The J gene is TRBJ2-7, the V gene TRBV12-3 or TRBV12-4; weak D call: TRBD2 (5 bases). V was trimmed by 6 bases and J by 7 bases, leaving 19 bases between them. The CDR3 loop spans 14 amino acids. The CDR3 loop is CASRTPPLPGEQYF. CDR3 in DNA: TGTGCCAGCAGAACCCCACCCTTGCCGGGGGAGCAGTACTTC.

This clonotype turned up a few times. The chain employs TRBV29-1 and TRBJ1-2; D ambiguous. Germline assignment: CDR1 SQVTM and CDR2 ANQGSEA. V lost 3 bases, J lost 8 bases, and 10 bases lay in between. This CDR3 comprises 11 residues. The CDR3 is CSVDAASGYTF. The CDR3 region has the DNA TGCAGCGTTGATGCGGCGAGCGGCTACACCTTC.

This clonotype was counted between two and nine times. The chain uses TRBV20-1 and TRBJ2-1; D is ambiguous. This CDR3 is built from 17 residues. Deletions cut 2 bases from V and 1 base from J, with 18 bases between. The V gene's germline CDR1 is DFQATT and CDR2 SNEGSKA (reference sequence). This CDR3 is CSARTLRLTTSYNEQFF. DNA of the CDR3: TGCAGTGCTAGAACATTACGGTTGACGACGTCCTACAATGAGCAGTTCTTC.

This clonotype was seen at least ten times. CDR3 coding DNA: TGTGCCAGCAGTTTAACAGGGAGTAACATTCAGTACTTC. This codes for CASSLTGSNIQYF. The chain has TRBV12-3 or TRBV12-4 and TRBJ2-4; possible D gene TRBD1, 6 bases. The CDR3 covers 13 residues. Trimming pared 2 bases from V and 7 bases from J, leaving 9 bases between.

This clonotype was recorded a few times. V usage is TRBV29-1 and J usage is TRBJ2-1; 9 bases fit TRBD1. CDR3 length equals 13 residues. Per germline, CDR1 SQVTM and CDR2 ANQGSEA. With 6 bases clipped from V and 6 bases from J, the junction kept 6 bases outside the gene matches. The CDR3 nucleotides are TGCAGCGTGCACAGGGGGCTTGGCAATGAGCAGTTCTTC. This codes for CSVHRGLGNEQFF.

This clonotype was observed a handful of times. The gene calls are TRBV12-3 or TRBV12-4 and TRBJ2-7; a possible D gene is TRBD1 (6 bases). Trimming removed 5 bases at V and 5 bases at J, with 13 bases between. The CDR3 covers 13 residues. The CDR3 DNA follows: TGTGCCAGCAGTCCTACAGGGTTCAACGAGCAGTACGTC. Residues: CASSPTGFNEQYV.

This clonotype was observed a handful of times. This chain connects TRBV7-9 to TRBJ2-1; 8 nucleotides align to TRBD2. Trimming at V came to 5 bases and at J to 6 bases, leaving 9 bases not matched to a gene. The CDR3 loop spans 15 amino acids. Germline V lookup: CDR1 SEHNR, CDR2 FQNEAQ (reference sequence). CDR3 amino acids: CASSTAGGEGNEQFF. CDR3 bases: TGTGCCAGCAGCACCGCGGGGGGCGAGGGCAATGAGCAGTTCTTC.

This sequence joins TRBV7-8 and TRBJ2-7; no firm D call. V lost 1 base and J lost 4, with 5 bases in between. CDR3 size: 12 residues. Germline-derived CDR1 and CDR2 are SGHVS and FQNEAQ. The CDR3: CASSLDWYEQYF. The CDR3 nucleotides read TGTGCCAGCAGCTTAGATTGGTACGAGCAGTACTTC.

This clonotype was recorded once. This chain connects TRBV7-2 to TRBJ2-3; a possible D gene is TRBD1 (6 bases). The CDR3 has 14 residues. The V and J ends lost 1 base and 8 bases respectively, with 13 bases between them. The germline gives CDR1 SGHTA, CDR2 FQGNSA. CDR3 sequence (DNA): TGTGCCAGCAGCTTAGTTCAGGGGATTGTTACGCAGTATTTT. Translated: CASSLVQGIVTQYF.

The chain uses TRBV3-1 and TRBJ1-1, with D tentatively TRBD1 (6 bases). With 3 bases removed from V and 5 bases from J, the gap between germline ends came to 13 bases. CDR1 is LGHDT and CDR2 is YNNKEL in the germline V gene (reference sequence). The CDR3 length is 14 residues. This chain's CDR3 is CASSQQQGYTEAFF. The CDR3 DNA follows: TGTGCCAGCAGCCAGCAACAGGGATATACTGAAGCTTTCTTT.

The sample holds a few counts of this clonotype. This sequence joins TRBV27 and TRBJ2-1; TRBD2 matches at 8 bases. The CDR3 contains 14 residues. CDR1 is MNHEY and CDR2 is SMNVEV in the germline V gene (reference sequence). With V trimmed by 7 bases and J by 9 bases, 11 bases remained unmatched. The CDR3 sequence is CASTPGGTYGEQFF. CDR3 in DNA: TGTGCCAGCACCCCGGGGGGGACCTATGGTGAGCAGTTCTTC.

This clonotype was seen a handful of times. The genes are TRBV20-1 and TRBJ1-4; a possible D gene is TRBD1 (5 bases). Germline-derived CDR1 and CDR2 are DFQATT and SNEGSKA (reference sequence). Trimming took off 2 bases at V and 0 bases at J, with 10 bases between the two ends. CDR3 length: 15 residues. The CDR3 nucleotides are TGCAGTGCTAGACCGCAGGGTCCAACTAATGAAAAACTGTTTTTT. It codes for CSARPQGPTNEKLFF.

The chain is built from TRBV19 and TRBJ2-6; 7 bases map to TRBD1. The CDR3 consists of 16 residues. Trimming took 4 bases from V and 3 from J; bases not matched to a gene: 6. CDR1 and CDR2 (germline): LNHDA, SQIVND (reference sequence). This CDR3 reads CASSTKGAVGANVLTF. CDR3 in DNA: TGTGCCAGTAGTACCAAGGGGGCCGTTGGGGCCAACGTCCTGACTTTC. Drawing the rest from reference TRBV19 and TRBJ2-6, the complete variable domain is DGGITQSPKYLFRKEGQNVTLSCEQNLNHDAMYWYRQDPGQGLRLIYYSQIVNDFQKGDIAEGYSVSREKKESFPLTVTSAQKNPTAFYLCASSTKGAVGANVLTFGAGSRLTVL.

This clonotype was detected ten times or more. The chain couples TRBV20-1 to TRBJ2-2; no reliable D call. Trimming took 4 bases from V and 6 from J, leaving 6 bases between them. CDR1 DFQATT and CDR2 SNEGSKA come from the germline V gene (reference sequence). CDR3 size: 11 residues. The CDR3 nucleotides read TGCAGTGCTATTTCGTCCGGGGAGCTGTTTTTT. It encodes CSAISSGELFF.

This clonotype was counted many times. The CDR3 region is CASSQPSPEAQYF. The DNA of the CDR3 is TGTGCCAGCAGCCAACCGTCCCCGGAGGCCCAGTACTTC. The chain employs TRBV7-2 and TRBJ2-5; a possible D gene is TRBD2 (5 bases). The V end lost 5 bases, the J end lost 9 bases, and 16 bases lay between the germline ends. This CDR3 is built from 13 residues. Germline CDR1 reads SGHTA; CDR2 reads FQGNSA.

CDR3 loop: CASSPGSGQGKETQYF. CDR3 nucleotides: TGCGCCAGCAGCCCTGGGTCGGGACAGGGGAAAGAGACCCAGTACTTC. This chain joins TRBV5-1 and TRBJ2-5; 10 bases match TRBD1. Germline-derived CDR1 and CDR2 are SGHRS and YFSETQ. The CDR3 runs to 16 residues. Trimming cost V 4 bases and J 3 bases; bases outside gene matches: 9.